What follows are 26 T cell receptor beta chains derived from one specimen sequenced in a study of blood T cells in healthy people across ages (dated by TCRdb to between 2014 and 2017). The library came from 5' RACE. TCRdb records Illumina HiSeq 2500 as the sequencer. A second PCR of roughly 6 to 11 cycles was run with a J-beta primer mix and a sample-barcoded 5' primer. TCRdb took the public reads, trimmed them with fastp at Q25, ran MiXCR for clone calling and kept in-frame beta chains. Records with the same CDR3 protein are collapsed into one entry carrying the most frequent genes and DNA. This sample is represented by hundreds of thousands of distinct CDR3 sequences; roughly three fifths of them were singletons. 35% to 40% of the sample rests with the top ten. The material sequenced was blood. The source of these receptors is a man aged 60 to 75 in good health.

This chain uses TRBV5-1 with TRBJ2-1; the D is unclear. Trimming pared 0 bases from V and 0 bases from J, leaving 7 bases between. Germline CDR1 reads SGHRS; CDR2 reads YFSETQ. The CDR3 length is 15 residues. CDR3 in amino acids: CASSLVGVSYNEQFF. The CDR3 DNA reads TGCGCCAGCAGCTTGGTTGGGGTCTCCTACAATGAGCAGTTCTTC.

This clonotype has just a few counts. The gene calls are TRBV20-1 and TRBJ1-2; a weak D match, TRBD1 (5 bases). CDR1 and CDR2 from the germline V gene are DFQATT and SNEGSKA (reference sequence). This CDR3 contains 12 residues. In DNA, the CDR3 is TGCGCGACAAGTGACAGTAACTATGGCTACACCTTC. This sequence encodes CATSDSNYGYTF.

The genes are TRBV4-2 and TRBJ1-4; D is unresolved. From germline, CDR1 is LGHNA and CDR2 YNFKEQ. The CDR3 totals 15 residues. Trimming removed 0 bases at V and 3 bases at J, with 8 bases between. CDR3 bases: TGTGCCAGCAGCCAAGAGGTGGGCTCTAATGAAAAACTGTTTTTT. Amino acids: CASSQEVGSNEKLFF.

The sample holds many counts of this clonotype. CDR3 DNA: TGTGCCAGCAGCCCCCGGGATCACCAAGAGACCCAGTACTTC. This translates into CASSPRDHQETQYF. J is TRBJ2-5 and V is TRBV13, with D maybe TRBD2 (5 bases). In germline, CDR1 is PRHDT, CDR2 FYEKMQ (reference sequence). This CDR3 contains 14 residues. The V gene lost 5 bases and the J gene lost 0 bases, with 10 bases spanning the gap.

This clonotype was recorded many times. V usage is TRBV20-1 and J usage is TRBJ2-5, with 8 bases identical to TRBD1. This CDR3 comprises 15 residues. The V gene's germline CDR1 is DFQATT and CDR2 SNEGSKA (reference sequence). Trimming at V came to 5 bases and at J to 4 bases, leaving 12 bases not matched to a gene. The CDR3 bases are TGCAGTGCTCTGGACAGGGCAGGGGCCCCAGAGACCCAGTACTTC. Protein sequence: CSALDRAGAPETQYF.

Ten or more counts support this clonotype. The V call is TRBV3-1, the J call TRBJ2-1, with TRBD2 identical over 10 bases. This CDR3 spans 16 amino acids. The trim removed 3 bases at V and 9 bases at J, leaving 11 bases unmatched. Germline lookup yields CDR1 LGHDT and CDR2 YNNKEL (reference sequence). The CDR3 DNA is TGTGCCAGCAGCCATCGTACTAGCGGGGTTCGGGGTGAGCAGTTCTTC. Translated, it gives CASSHRTSGVRGEQFF.

The chain employs TRBV28 and TRBJ2-4; weak D call: TRBD2 (7 bases). The CDR3 runs to 16 residues. Germline V gives CDR1 MDHEN, CDR2 SYDVKM. V lost 6 bases and J lost 1, with 16 bases in between. This CDR3 is CASRGGGQEAKNIQYF. DNA for the CDR3: TGTGCCAGCAGGGGCGGGGGCCAGGAGGCCAAAAACATTCAGTACTTC.

The genes are TRBV6-2 or TRBV6-3 and TRBJ1-5, with 8 bases identical to TRBD1. There are 15 residues in the CDR3. Germline assignment: CDR1 MNHEY and CDR2 SVGEGT. J gave up 4 bases and V 7 bases, and 9 bases lay outside the gene matches. Here the CDR3 DNA reads TGTGCCAGCACTAGGGACAGGTTCTGGAATCAGCCCCAGCATTTT. Its protein is CASTRDRFWNQPQHF.

V gene TRBV12-3 or TRBV12-4 combines with J gene TRBJ2-1; 7 nucleotides line up with TRBD2. The CDR3 loop spans 15 amino acids. V gave up 5 bases and J gave up 4 bases; unmatched junction bases: 8. Written as DNA, the CDR3 is TGTGCCAGCAGTGCAGGACGGGGGGTTTACAATGAGCAGTTCTTC. As protein: CASSAGRGVYNEQFF.

The chain couples TRBV20-1 to TRBJ2-7; 7 bases align to TRBD1. J gave up 7 bases and V 5 bases, and 11 bases lay outside the gene matches. Germline V gene data show CDR1 as DFQATT and CDR2 as SNEGSKA (reference sequence). The CDR3 length is 13 residues. The CDR3 DNA sequence: TGCAGTGCTGACAGGGCCCCTCTCAATGAGCAGTACTTC. Residues: CSADRAPLNEQYF.

Comment on this clonotype: Its ends do not fully match the called genes, so a read error is possible. This chain links TRBV18 with TRBJ2-6; tentative D call: TRBD1 (6 bases). The CDR3 is made up of 18 amino acids. CDR1 KGHSH and CDR2 LQKENI come from the germline V gene. The DNA for the CDR3 is TGTACCAGCTCAGGACAGTCTTTCTCCAACTCTGGGGCCAACGTCCTGACTTTC. It yields the protein CTSSGQSFSNSGANVLTF.

The rearrangement uses TRBV4-1 and TRBJ2-1, with TRBD2 matching 12 bases. Losses at the gene ends were 1 base for V and 14 bases for J; bases not matched to a gene: 9. CDR3 length: 15 residues. The germline gives CDR1 MGHRA, CDR2 YSYEKL. For the CDR3, the DNA is TGCGCCAGCAGCCAAGGACCCACTAGCGGGGGGACTAAGTTCTTC. It specifies CASSQGPTSGGTKFF.

This clonotype was found a few times. The genes are TRBV27 and TRBJ2-1, with 8 nucleotides matching TRBD1. With 6 bases clipped from V and 2 bases from J, the junction kept 12 bases outside the gene matches. The CDR3 spans 17 residues. Germline V gene data show CDR1 as MNHEY and CDR2 as SMNVEV (reference sequence). The CDR3 DNA reads as TGTGCCAGCAGCCCAACCTCCGACAGGGGACCCTACAATGAGCAGTTCTTC. Amino acids: CASSPTSDRGPYNEQFF.

This clonotype was counted once. The chain is built from TRBV7-2 and TRBJ2-3; 10 nucleotides align to TRBD2. The J segment lost 4 bases and the V segment lost 5 bases, leaving 6 bases of the junction unmatched. Germline CDR1 reads SGHTA; CDR2 reads FQGNSA. The CDR3 length is 15 residues. CDR3 sequence: CASSPTSGSADTQYF. The CDR3 DNA is TGTGCCAGCAGCCCGACTAGCGGGTCGGCAGATACGCAGTATTTT.

The genes are TRBV6-1 and TRBJ1-4; D remains unclear. V was trimmed by 6 bases and J by 8 bases, leaving 19 bases between them. The CDR3 length is 15 residues. The germline gives CDR1 MNHNS, CDR2 SASEGT. The CDR3 is CASSANSRLGEKLFF. Here the CDR3 DNA reads TGTGCCAGCAGCGCCAACAGCCGCTTAGGCGAAAAACTGTTTTTT.

The gene calls are TRBV2 and TRBJ2-1; TRBD2 matches 7 bases. Trimming took 5 bases from V and 7 from J; bases not matched to a gene: 11. This CDR3 has 15 residues. Germline V lookup: CDR1 SNHLY, CDR2 FYNNEI. CDR3: CASSLAGLSGNEQFF. CDR3 DNA: TGTGCCAGCAGTTTAGCGGGCCTCTCTGGGAATGAGCAGTTCTTC.

The chain recombines TRBV4-1 with TRBJ2-1; D gene unclear. Germline values: CDR1 MGHRA, CDR2 YSYEKL. CDR3 length equals 15 residues. The ends were cut back, 2 bases at V and 6 bases at J, with 14 bases in the middle. CDR3 coding DNA: TGCGCCAGCAGCCAATGGTCCTCAGCTGGCAATGAGCAGTTCTTC. This encodes CASSQWSSAGNEQFF.

V usage is TRBV20-1 and J usage is TRBJ2-1; D unclear. CDR3 size: 11 residues. V was cut by 1 base and J by 10 bases, with 8 bases left in between. The germline V gene encodes CDR1 DFQATT and CDR2 SNEGSKA (reference sequence). The CDR3 sequence is CSARVAAEQFF. CDR3 nucleotides: TGCAGTGCTAGAGTGGCGGCAGAGCAGTTCTTC.

The chain links TRBV20-1 to TRBJ2-3; possible D gene TRBD2, 7 bases. CDR3 size: 14 residues. The V end lost 5 bases, the J end lost 4 bases, and 16 bases lay between the germline ends. The germline V gene encodes CDR1 DFQATT and CDR2 SNEGSKA (reference sequence). The CDR3 sequence: CSAEAQGRADTQYF. For the CDR3, the DNA is TGCAGTGCTGAGGCCCAGGGGAGGGCAGATACGCAGTATTTT.

The chain employs TRBV6-5 and TRBJ2-7; 7 bases are shared with TRBD2. V trimming: 6 bases; J trimming: 7 bases; junction bases outside the gene matches: 9. The CDR3 loop spans 13 amino acids. CDR1 is MNHEY, CDR2 SVGAGI, per germline. The CDR3 loop reads CASRKSGVGEQYF. CDR3 DNA: TGTGCCAGCAGGAAAAGCGGGGTAGGGGAGCAGTACTTC.

This clonotype was detected only a few times. Compared with germline, one end of the junction differs, possibly owing to a read error. The chain links TRBV5-1 to TRBJ2-3; D gene uncertain. Germline V CDR1 and CDR2: SGHRS, YFSETQ. This CDR3 contains 13 residues. CDR3 in amino acids: CASSSAGTDTQYF. The CDR3 bases are TGTGCCAGCAGCTCCGCAGGCACAGATACGCAGTATTTT. Together with reference TRBV5-1 and TRBJ2-3, the CDR3 gives the full variable domain: KAGVTQTPRYLIKTRGQQVTLSCSPISGHRSVSWYQQTPGQGLQFLFEYFSETQRNKGNFPGRFSGRQFSNSRSEMNVSTLELGDSALYLCASSSAGTDTQYFGPGTRLTVL.

This chain's CDR3 is CAISDTGGSYNEQFF. CDR3 DNA: TGTGCCATCAGTGACACGGGGGGCTCCTACAATGAGCAGTTCTTC. V and J are TRBV10-3 and TRBJ2-1, with 7 bases lining up with TRBD2. V lost 3 bases to trimming and J lost 0 bases; unmatched junction nucleotides: 2. The CDR3 is 15 amino acids. CDR1 is ENHRY, CDR2 SYGVKD, per germline.

The chain combines TRBV20-1 with TRBJ1-2; D possibly corresponds to TRBD1 (6 bases). CDR3 length: 15 residues. Germline CDR1 DFQATT, CDR2 SNEGSKA (reference sequence). V lost 0 bases to trimming and J lost 12 bases, with 23 bases between them. The CDR3 sequence is CSARDIGRGRVRHTF. The CDR3 coding sequence is TGCAGTGCTAGAGATATAGGCAGGGGTAGAGTTCGGCACACCTTC.

This clonotype was seen a few times. The chain couples TRBV4-1 to TRBJ2-7; 10 nucleotides match TRBD2. Trimming took 2 bases from V and 0 from J; bases not matched to a gene: 7. Germline V gives CDR1 MGHRA, CDR2 YSYEKL. This CDR3 is built from 17 residues. DNA of the CDR3: TGCGCCAGCAGCCAAATAGCGGGGGGCTTCTACTCCTACGAGCAGTACTTC. Translated, it gives CASSQIAGGFYSYEQYF.

The chain joins TRBV28 to TRBJ2-1, with 7 bases matching TRBD1. The last part of the DNA fits TRBJ2-7 better; the J call may be wrong. The CDR3 runs to 15 residues. Per the germline V gene, CDR1 is MDHEN and CDR2 is SYDVKM. Here the CDR3 reads CASSLPRGSYNEQYF. The CDR3 DNA reads TGTGCCAGCAGTTTACCCAGGGGGTCCTACAATGAGCAGTACTTC.

This chain uses TRBV6-5 with TRBJ2-5, with 8 bases that match TRBD1. Germline-derived CDR1 and CDR2 are MNHEY and SVGAGI. The trim removed 6 bases at V and 4 bases at J, leaving 4 bases unmatched. This CDR3 has 13 amino acids. This chain's CDR3 is CASRPTGAETQYF. DNA for the CDR3: TGTGCCAGCAGGCCGACAGGGGCAGAGACCCAGTACTTC.